The present TCR beta chain was sequenced within a study of T cell repertoires in cytomegalovirus infection. The CDR3 runs 15 residues. V lost 0 bases and J lost 4, with 13 bases in between. Per the germline V gene, CDR1 is DFQATT and CDR2 is SNEGSKA (reference sequence). This clonotype was seen only a few times. Its matching antigen is unknown. TCRdb passed the reads through MiXCR, listing each CDR3 protein once. The data show about 700,000 distinct CDR3 sequences, roughly a third seen once. This TCR derives from a human donor in good health (CMV status not recorded). Some clones in this sample may be carry-over from other donors' samples. This chain joins TRBV20-1 and TRBJ1-3; no definite D call. The specimen comprised cultured PBMCs, sampled from culture after CMV antigen stimulation. The CDR3 DNA reads as TGCAGTGCTAGAGATGGCCCCCTGGGAGGAAACACCATATATTTT. Translation gives CSARDGPLGGNTIYF.